This T cell receptor beta chain was retrieved from a study of T cells after yellow fever vaccination. MiXCR was run by TCRdb on the 5' RACE reads, yielding one entry per CDR3 protein. The sample consists of around 140,000 distinct CDR3 sequences, more than 6.5% of them appearing once. Many counts were recorded for this clonotype. This CDR3 contains 14 residues. Per germline, CDR1 LGHDT and CDR2 YNNKEL (reference sequence). The ends were cut back, 1 base at V and 10 bases at J, with 14 bases in the middle. This sequence was found in a man aged 30 to 45 who received the YFV17D yellow fever vaccine. This chain links TRBV3-1 with TRBJ2-1; TRBD1 or TRBD2 may be the D gene (5 bases each). This material consisted of CD4+ T cells sorted from PBMCs, taken 10 days after the yellow fever booster vaccination. The CDR3 is CASSQVEGESEQFF. DNA of the CDR3: TGTGCCAGCAGCCAAGTGGAAGGGGAGTCAGAGCAGTTCTTC.